The 21 T cell receptor beta chains reported below all come from one sample, sequenced in a study of cytomegalovirus exposure and HLA in healthy donors (dated 2017 in TCRdb). To prepare the library, the immunoSEQ multiplex PCR assay was applied. For the multiplex PCR, a mixture combining 60 forward primers for TCR Vbeta segments and 13 reverse primers for TCR Jbeta segments was used. Imported from immuneACCESS, the table was reduced by TCRdb to in-frame sequences with V and J called. These copies leave out some clones; in studies compared against another copy, an unresolved V gene accounts for under half, and the cause of the remainder is not known. A total of approximately 190,000 clones appear in this sample, approximately 84% of them only once. The ten top clones hold approximately 2.4% of the sample. The material sequenced was PBMCs. These receptors were obtained from a woman aged 45-60 years in good health and CMV-seropositive.

The chain employs TRBV15 and TRBJ2-7; a possible D gene is TRBD1 (6 bases). CDR1 and CDR2 from the germline V gene are LNHNV and YYDKDF (reference sequence). This CDR3 spans 12 amino acids. V dropped 5 bases and J dropped 6 bases, with 11 bases sitting between them. The chain's CDR3 is CATSRDRFEQYF. The CDR3 coding sequence is TGTGCCACCAGCCGCGACAGGTTCGAGCAGTACTTC.

The chain carries TRBV11-2 and TRBJ2-5, with 10 bases fitting TRBD2. J gave up 2 bases and V 3 bases, and 6 bases lay outside the gene matches. This CDR3 spans 16 amino acids. Germline CDR1 and CDR2: SGHAT and FQNNGV. CDR3 loop: CASSFSAAGGQETQYF. DNA for the CDR3: TGTGCCAGCAGCTTTTCTGCAGCGGGGGGGCAAGAGACCCAGTACTTC.

J is TRBJ2-3 and V is TRBV5-1; D is possibly TRBD1 (6 bases). Deletions cut 4 bases from V and 5 bases from J, with 11 bases between. CDR3 length: 13 amino acids. Germline values: CDR1 SGHRS, CDR2 YFSETQ. The CDR3 DNA reads TGCGCCAGCAGCCTCCCAGGGGAAGATACGCAGTATTTT. Its translation is CASSLPGEDTQYF.

V is TRBV30 and J is TRBJ1-5; the D gene is possibly TRBD1 (6 bases). V lost 0 bases and J lost 6, with 15 bases in between. The CDR3 is 15 amino acids. Germline-derived CDR1 and CDR2 are GTSNPN and SVGIG (reference sequence). The CDR3 DNA is TGTGCCTGGAGTGTAATCGCAGGGGCGGGTCAGCCCCAGCATTTT. It translates to CAWSVIAGAGQPQHF.

This clone was counted a single time. The chain joins TRBV15 to TRBJ2-1; 7 bases match TRBD2. This CDR3 region has 15 residues. Losses at the gene ends were 4 bases for V and 2 bases for J; bases not matched to a gene: 5. Per germline, CDR1 LNHNV and CDR2 YYDKDF (reference sequence). CDR3 in DNA: TGTGCCACCAGCATTACTAGCGACCCCTACAATGAGCAGTTCTTC. Translation: CATSITSDPYNEQFF.

The genes are TRBV9 and TRBJ2-1; tentatively, D is TRBD1 (5 bases). The length of the CDR3 is 15 residues. V dropped 3 bases and J dropped 3 bases, with 13 bases sitting between them. CDR1 and CDR2 (germline): SGDLS, YYNGEE. The CDR3 loop is CASSADKTGYNEQFF. The CDR3, as DNA: TGTGCCAGCAGCGCGGACAAAACCGGCTACAATGAGCAGTTCTTC.

The chain joins TRBV28 to TRBJ1-2, with D possibly being TRBD1 (6 bases). V was pared by 1 base and J by 7 bases, with 16 bases between. The germline gives CDR1 MDHEN, CDR2 SYDVKM. CDR3 size: 15 residues. The CDR3 sequence is CASSLLPRGGGGYTF. CDR3 in DNA: TGTGCCAGCAGTTTATTACCCAGGGGAGGGGGTGGCTACACCTTC.

This chain connects TRBV5-8 to TRBJ2-7; TRBD1 agrees at 9 bases. J lost 1 base, V lost 6 bases, and 8 bases had no gene match. CDR1 and CDR2 (germline): SGHTS, YDEGEE. The CDR3 consists of 15 residues. For the CDR3, the DNA is TGTGCCAGCACCCCAGGGACAGGGCGATCCTACGAGCAGTACTTC. This codes for CASTPGTGRSYEQYF.

The chain uses TRBV2 and TRBJ1-4; D remains ambiguous. In germline, CDR1 is SNHLY, CDR2 FYNNEI. V dropped 3 bases and J dropped 4 bases, with 6 bases sitting between them. The CDR3 runs 13 residues. In DNA form, the CDR3 reads TGTGCCAGCAGTGACAGATTTAATGAAAAACTGTTTTTT. Protein: CASSDRFNEKLFF.

The J gene is TRBJ2-7, the V gene TRBV4-1; tentatively, D is TRBD2 (5 bases). The CDR3 sequence is 15 residues long. V dropped 0 bases and J dropped 7 bases, with 16 bases sitting between them. Germline assignment: CDR1 MGHRA and CDR2 YSYEKL. CDR3 sequence reads: CASSQDVAGMGEQYF. In nucleotides, the CDR3 is TGCGCCAGCAGCCAAGATGTAGCCGGGATGGGGGAGCAGTACTTC.

The chain joins TRBV11-2 to TRBJ2-7; a weak D match, TRBD1 (5 bases). Trimming shortened V by 1 base and J by 3 bases, and 10 bases separated the two germline ends. The CDR3 is 14 residues long. Germline CDR1 reads SGHAT; CDR2 reads FQNNGV. The CDR3 loop reads CASSLAATDYEQYF. The CDR3 DNA sequence: TGTGCCAGCAGCTTAGCTGCGACAGACTACGAGCAGTACTTC.

V and J are TRBV11-3 and TRBJ2-3, with 9 bases identical to TRBD1. V was pared by 5 bases and J by 3 bases, with 6 bases of the junction left unmatched. This CDR3 is 15 amino acids long. Germline V gene lookup returns CDR1 SGHNT and CDR2 YENEEA. CDR3 sequence: CASSITGGRTDTQYF. As DNA, the CDR3 is TGTGCCAGCAGCATAACAGGGGGCAGAACAGATACGCAGTATTTT.

This clone has just a few counts. The chain uses TRBV6-5 and TRBJ1-2; D possibly corresponds to TRBD1 (5 bases). The V end was cut by 0 bases, the J end by 6 bases, with 11 bases between. The CDR3 extends over 14 amino acids. Germline V gene data show CDR1 as MNHEY and CDR2 as SVGAGI. The CDR3: CASSYSGALDGYTF. The CDR3 DNA reads TGTGCCAGCAGTTACTCAGGGGCCCTGGATGGCTACACCTTC.

V is TRBV7-6 and J is TRBJ2-3, with TRBD2 matching 13 bases. V lost 3 bases and J lost 5; bases outside the gene matches: 5. The CDR3 has 16 residues. CDR1 is SGHVS and CDR2 is FNYEAQ in the germline V gene. The CDR3 is CASSFGLAGAGDTQYF. CDR3 bases: TGTGCCAGCAGCTTTGGACTAGCGGGGGCGGGAGATACGCAGTATTTT.

The chain employs TRBV2 and TRBJ2-1, with 13 nucleotides matching TRBD2. V dropped 8 bases and J dropped 5; count of bases not matched to a gene: 3. CDR1 and CDR2 from the germline V gene are SNHLY and FYNNEI. The CDR3 loop spans 14 amino acids. CDR3 sequence (DNA): TGTGCCAGCTCCGGGACTAGCGGGAACAATGAGCAGTTCTTC. As protein: CASSGTSGNNEQFF.

The gene calls are TRBV7-9 and TRBJ1-2; D ambiguous. Germline V gives CDR1 SEHNR, CDR2 FQNEAQ (reference sequence). The V end was cut by 3 bases, the J end by 7 bases, with 6 bases between. This CDR3 has 11 amino acids. The DNA of the CDR3 is TGTGCCAGCAGCTTGCGAGGTGGCTACACCTTC. Translated: CASSLRGGYTF.

The chain couples TRBV6-1 to TRBJ2-7; tentative D call: TRBD2 (6 bases). Germline CDR1 is MNHNS and CDR2 is SASEGT. The CDR3 is 11 residues long. V lost 6 bases and J lost 5, with 8 bases in between. CDR3 amino acids: CASRRDHEQYF. In DNA form, the CDR3 reads TGTGCCAGCAGGCGGGATCACGAGCAGTACTTC.

V usage is TRBV18 and J usage is TRBJ2-1; 11 bases are a match to TRBD1. The CDR3 length is 15 residues. The germline V gene has CDR1 KGHSH and CDR2 LQKENI. V was clipped by 5 bases and J by 4 bases; unmatched bases: 4. The CDR3 DNA is TGTGCCAGCTCATCCGGGACAGGGGGGTACAATGAGCAGTTCTTC. Translation gives CASSSGTGGYNEQFF.

The chain recombines TRBV7-2 with TRBJ1-1; D gene uncertain. Germline-derived CDR1 and CDR2 are SGHTA and FQGNSA. The CDR3 covers 16 residues. V shed 4 bases and J shed 0 bases, with 15 bases lying between them. This chain's CDR3 is CASSSRQVSLNTEAFF. CDR3 sequence (DNA): TGTGCCAGCAGCTCCCGCCAGGTTTCATTGAACACTGAAGCTTTCTTT.

The chain recombines TRBV15 with TRBJ1-2, with D possibly matching TRBD1 (5 bases). Between the trimmed V and J ends, which lost 4 bases and 4 bases, there was a span of 13 bases. From germline, CDR1 is LNHNV and CDR2 YYDKDF (reference sequence). CDR3 size: 14 residues. The CDR3 region has the DNA TGTGCCACCAGCACCCGGGGAGGGGTCTATGGCTACACCTTC. Residues: CATSTRGGVYGYTF.

This chain connects TRBV6-5 to TRBJ1-3; D is uncertain. Germline lookup yields CDR1 MNHEY and CDR2 SVGAGI. Trimming removed 6 bases at V and 0 bases at J, with 12 bases between. This CDR3 is built from 15 residues. This CDR3 is CASRRYISSGNTIYF. DNA of the CDR3: TGTGCCAGCAGGCGGTATATTAGCTCTGGAAACACCATATATTTT.